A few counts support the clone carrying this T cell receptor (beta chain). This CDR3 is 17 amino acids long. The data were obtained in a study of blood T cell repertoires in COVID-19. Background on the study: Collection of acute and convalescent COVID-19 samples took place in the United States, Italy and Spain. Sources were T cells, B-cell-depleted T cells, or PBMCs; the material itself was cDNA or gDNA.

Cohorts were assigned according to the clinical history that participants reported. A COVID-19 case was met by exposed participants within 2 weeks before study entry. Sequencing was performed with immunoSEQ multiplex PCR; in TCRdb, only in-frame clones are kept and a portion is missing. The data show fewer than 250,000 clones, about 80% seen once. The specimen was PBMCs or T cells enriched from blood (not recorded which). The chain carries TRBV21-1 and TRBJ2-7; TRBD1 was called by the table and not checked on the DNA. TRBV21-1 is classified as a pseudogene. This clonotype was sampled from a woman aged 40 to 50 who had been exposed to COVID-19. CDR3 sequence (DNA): TGTGCCAGCGTCAGCCGGGACAGGGGCACTACCCTGTACGAGCAGTACTTC. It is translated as CASVSRDRGTTLYEQYF.